This TCR beta chain was retrieved from a study of technical replicates of blood from a few donors. Germline CDR1 reads SGHVS; CDR2 reads FNYEAQ. V was pared by 5 bases and J by 5 bases, with 13 bases between. The CDR3 totals 13 residues. TCRdb's copy holds only in-frame clones and misses some; the assay was immunoSEQ multiplex PCR. The table lists roughly 80,000 clones, around 94% of them singletons. The specimen sequenced was T cells isolated from PBMCs. This receptor was taken from a human donor in good health. The chain recombines TRBV7-6 with TRBJ2-7; D is perhaps TRBD2 (6 bases). DNA for the CDR3: TGTGCCAGCAGCCCCGGACTATTTAACGAGCAGTACTTC. It encodes CASSPGLFNEQYF.